These 30 T cell receptor beta chains were sequenced from one sample in a study of tumor-infiltrating lymphocytes in primary liver carcinoma (dated by TCRdb to 2016 to 2017). The reads were generated on an Illumina HiSeq 2500. A constant-region primer and ProtoScript II reverse transcriptase were used to reverse-transcribe TCRbeta-specific cDNA from roughly 0.5 ug total RNA. Three nested multiplex PCR rounds, following a slightly modified ARM-PCR procedure, were used to build the TCRbeta libraries. Each of the first two PCR rounds ran for about 10 cycles and used multiplex TRBV1-TRBV30 forward primers together with a Cbeta reverse primer. TCRdb cleaned the public reads at Q25 with fastp, built clones with MiXCR and kept in-frame beta chains. Merged by CDR3 protein, the rows form single entries marked with the most common genes and DNA. In all, the sample holds 300,000 to 350,000 distinct CDR3 sequences, and less than 65% of those were seen once. Under 8% of the sample rests with the top ten.

Blood RNA was extracted from unsorted whole blood with TRIzol reagent; germline DNA came from the DNeasy Blood & Tissue kit. Sequencing input: peripheral blood. These receptors were obtained from a man in his forties with primary liver carcinoma and hepatitis B virus infection.

In regard to this clonotype: This sequence may be a read error, since a much larger clone differs from it by one base. The CDR3 does not end in the conserved phenylalanine or tryptophan, so this is likely a read error. The chain uses TRBV5-1 and TRBJ2-3; D perhaps matches TRBD2 (6 bases). The germline V and J ends were trimmed by 0 bases and 0 bases, with 11 bases remaining between them. The CDR3 covers 16 residues. Germline V gene sequence: CDR1 SGHRS, CDR2 YFSETQ. CDR3 residues: CASSLAAGYSTDTQYL. As DNA, the CDR3 is TGCGCCAGCAGCTTGGCAGCGGGTTATAGCACAGATACGCAGTATTTA.

The gene calls are TRBV6-1 and TRBJ1-5, with a weak D call TRBD1 (5 bases). Germline assignment: CDR1 MNHNS and CDR2 SASEGT. This CDR3 contains 12 residues. The chain's CDR3 is CVTQGFNQPQHF. The DNA of the CDR3 is TGTGTTACCCAGGGTTTCAATCAGCCCCAGCATTTT.

Concerning this clonotype: This may come from a read error, since a much larger clone is one base off. V gene TRBV6-5 combines with J gene TRBJ2-5, with D possibly matching TRBD2 (5 bases). The germline V gene encodes CDR1 MNHEY and CDR2 SVGAGI. This CDR3 spans 14 amino acids. V dropped 5 bases and J dropped 5 bases, with 15 bases sitting between them. CDR3 bases: TGTGCCAGCAGTCAGTACCCAGCGGCCGAGACCCAGTACTTC. This codes for CASSQYPAAETQYF.

V and J are TRBV7-9 and TRBJ2-4; unclear D gene. The CDR3 has 12 residues. The germline V gene has CDR1 SEHNR and CDR2 FQNEAQ (reference sequence). V dropped 5 bases and J dropped 8 bases, with 10 bases sitting between them. The CDR3 region has the DNA TGTGCCAGCAGCGTTTGTCTGTACATTCAGTACTTC. This sequence encodes CASSVCLYIQYF.

This clonotype occurred many times. The chain recombines TRBV6-5 with TRBJ2-5, with unresolved D. The CDR3 has 13 residues. V was pared by 4 bases and J by 4 bases, with 10 bases between. Looked up from germline, CDR1 is MNHEY and CDR2 is SVGAGI. The CDR3 region is CASSSSRRETQYF. The DNA of the CDR3 is TGTGCCAGCAGTTCGTCCAGGCGAGAGACCCAGTACTTC.

As to this clonotype: An end of the junction differs from the germline gene, which may be a read error. The chain joins TRBV11-3 to TRBJ2-3; 11 bases match TRBD1. The CDR3 is 14 residues long. Germline values: CDR1 SGHNT, CDR2 YENEEA. The CDR3, as DNA: TGTGTCAGCAGCCTCGGACAGGGGGCAGATACCCAGTATTTT. As protein: CVSSLGQGADTQYF.

The gene calls are TRBV7-8 and TRBJ2-7, with D uncertain. The V end lost 4 bases, the J end lost 13 bases, and 20 bases lay between the germline ends. CDR3 length equals 13 residues. The germline CDR1 and CDR2 sequences are SGHVS and FQNEAQ. DNA for the CDR3: TGTGCCAGCAGCTCTCTCCGGGTACAAGGGAACTACTTC. Its protein product is CASSSLRVQGNYF.

This clonotype was seen repeatedly, ten times or more. The CDR3 reads CAISDLAGVGYEQYF. The CDR3 coding sequence is TGTGCCATCAGCGACTTAGCGGGAGTAGGCTACGAGCAGTACTTC. The rearrangement joins TRBV10-3 to TRBJ2-7; 9 bases are a match to TRBD2. The CDR3 spans 15 residues. After removal of 6 bases from V and 3 bases from J, the junction contained 9 bases not matched to a gene. Germline CDR1 ENHRY, CDR2 SYGVKD.

This clonotype has just a few counts. This sequence joins TRBV30 and TRBJ2-7; perhaps TRBD1 as D (5 bases). Germline CDR1 is GTSNPN and CDR2 is SVGIG (reference sequence). The CDR3 runs to 16 residues. The ends were cut back, 4 bases at V and 3 bases at J, with 22 bases in the middle. CDR3 amino acids: CAWISYSSGRIYEQYF. DNA of the CDR3: TGTGCCTGGATATCGTATTCGTCAGGGCGGATCTACGAGCAGTACTTC. Complete variable domain (other parts from reference TRBV30 and TRBJ2-7): SQTIHQWPATLVQPVGSPLSLECTVEGTSNPNLYWYRQAAGRGLQLLFYSVGIGQISSEVPQNLSASRPQDRQFILSSKKLLLSDSGFYLCAWISYSSGRIYEQYFGPGTRLTVT.

To note about this clonotype: This may be a read error: a much more frequent sequence differs by one nucleotide. This chain links TRBV4-3 with TRBJ2-1; D is uncertain. The CDR3 runs 12 residues. Germline V gene sequence: CDR1 LGHNA, CDR2 YSLEER. The CDR3 loop is CASSQGFDEPFF. CDR3 coding DNA: TGCGCCAGCAGCCAAGGTTTCGACGAGCCGTTCTTC.

With respect to this clonotype: This may be a read error, as it is one base from a much larger clone. This rearrangement joins TRBV12-3 or TRBV12-4 to TRBJ2-2, with TRBD2 identical over 9 bases. Germline trimming cut 5 bases from V and 8 bases from J; bases unmatched to any gene: 9. This CDR3 contains 15 residues. In nucleotides, the CDR3 is TGTGCCAGCAGTCCTGACGGGACTAGCATAGGGGAGCTGTTTTTT. Its protein product is CASSPDGTSIGELFF.

The J gene is TRBJ2-1, the V gene TRBV11-1, with TRBD2 matching 10 bases. CDR1 is SGHAT, CDR2 FQDESV, per germline (reference sequence). V gave up 2 bases and J gave up 5 bases; unmatched junction bases: 15. The CDR3 sequence is 19 residues long. The CDR3 is CASSLTSPHLAGADNEQFF. CDR3 in DNA: TGTGCCAGCAGCTTAACCTCACCGCACCTAGCGGGAGCCGACAATGAGCAGTTCTTC.

This clonotype was counted a few times. The J gene is TRBJ2-1, the V gene TRBV11-2; 7 bases agree with TRBD2. The germline V gene has CDR1 SGHAT and CDR2 FQNNGV. The CDR3 sequence is 13 residues long. The V segment lost 0 bases and the J segment 11 bases; nucleotides outside the gene matches: 4. CDR3 protein: CASSLEGAGQQFF. In DNA form, the CDR3 reads TGTGCCAGCAGCTTAGAGGGAGCGGGGCAGCAGTTCTTC. Using reference TRBV11-2 and TRBJ2-1 for the parts outside the CDR3, the full variable domain is EAGVAQSPRYKIIEKRQSVAFWCNPISGHATLYWYQQILGQGPKLLIQFQNNGVVDDSQLPKDRFSAERLKGVDSTLKIQPAKLEDSAVYLCASSLEGAGQQFFGPGTRLTVL.

Comments on this clonotype: The junction differs from germline at one of its ends, possibly a read error. V is TRBV11-1 and J is TRBJ2-5; unclear D gene. Germline CDR1 is SGHAT and CDR2 is FQDESV (reference sequence). The CDR3 is made up of 13 amino acids. Here the CDR3 reads CATSPGIRETQYF. The CDR3 nucleotides are TGTGCCACCAGCCCAGGAATCCGGGAGACCCAGTACTTC.

Comments on this clonotype: The CDR3 carries no conserved terminal phenylalanine or tryptophan, so it likely arises from a read error. The J gene is TRBJ2-1, the V gene TRBV11-2; D may be TRBD2 (5 bases). The CDR3 sequence is 15 residues long. Trimming took 5 bases from V and 3 from J, leaving 14 bases between them. Looked up from germline, CDR1 is SGHAT and CDR2 is FQNNGV. The CDR3 coding sequence is TGTGCCAGCAGCAGCCGCACGGGATTCTACAATGAGCAGTTCCTC. This encodes CASSSRTGFYNEQFL.

Comment on this clonotype: With a much larger clone just one base away, this may be a read error. The chain carries TRBV6-5 and TRBJ2-1; D unclear. The DNA end favors TRBJ2-7, so the J call may be wrong. CDR3 length: 14 amino acids. Germline V lookup: CDR1 MNHEY, CDR2 SVGAGI. This CDR3 reads CASSYSDPGNEQYF. The CDR3 bases are TGTGCCAGCAGTTACTCCGACCCCGGAAATGAGCAGTACTTC.

This clonotype was counted ten times or more. This chain links TRBV11-2 with TRBJ2-3; a weak D match, TRBD1 (6 bases). Germline V lookup: CDR1 SGHAT, CDR2 FQNNGV. This CDR3 is built from 14 residues. Trimming took 1 base from V and 5 from J, leaving 10 bases between them. The chain's CDR3 is CASSLVIQGDTQYF. CDR3 nucleotide sequence: TGTGCCAGCAGCTTAGTTATACAGGGAGATACGCAGTATTTT.

A note on this clonotype: Without the conserved terminal phenylalanine or tryptophan, this CDR3 likely stems from a read error. DNA for the CDR3: TGCAGCGTCCAGGGCAGCACTGAAGCTTTCGTT. Translation gives CSVQGSTEAFV. V is TRBV29-1 and J is TRBJ1-1; a weak D match, TRBD1 (5 bases). The CDR3 has 11 residues. Looked up from germline, CDR1 is SQVTM and CDR2 is ANQGSEA. V was pared by 6 bases and J by 4 bases, with 9 bases between.

A remark on this clonotype: An end of the junction differs from the germline gene, which may be a read error. This chain connects TRBV12-3 or TRBV12-4 to TRBJ2-1; tentative D call: TRBD1 (5 bases). This CDR3 has 13 residues. The CDR3 DNA sequence: TGTGCCAGCATCGCGAACAGGATACATGAGAAGTTCTTC. This sequence encodes CASIANRIHEKFF.

Notes on this clonotype: A single base separates this from a much larger clone, so it may be a read error. The gene calls are TRBV12-3 or TRBV12-4 and TRBJ2-3; either TRBD1 or TRBD2 may supply D (5 bases each). V lost 6 bases, J lost 4 bases, and 11 bases lay in between. The CDR3 covers 13 residues. The CDR3 protein is CASRRDRPDTQYF. CDR3 coding DNA: TGTGCCAGCAGACGGGACCGCCCAGATACGCAGTATTTT.

A note on this clonotype: An end of the junction does not agree with germline; a read error may underlie this. This chain uses TRBV10-3 with TRBJ2-7; maybe TRBD2 (6 bases). The CDR3 length is 16 residues. Germline loops: CDR1 ENHRY, CDR2 SYGVKD. CDR3: CAITSSWRARVYEHYF. The CDR3 nucleotides are TGTGCCATCACATCTAGCTGGAGGGCCAGGGTCTACGAGCACTACTTC.

There are many counts of this clonotype. This rearrangement joins TRBV28 to TRBJ2-2; 7 nucleotides line up with TRBD1. Germline V gene data show CDR1 as MDHEN and CDR2 as SYDVKM. The V segment lost 2 bases and the J segment 6 bases; nucleotides outside the gene matches: 3. The CDR3 is made up of 14 amino acids. CDR3 in amino acids: CASSLTGVPGELFF. CDR3 nucleotide sequence: TGTGCCAGCAGTTTAACAGGGGTACCCGGGGAGCTGTTTTTT.

In the case of this clonotype: Since no conserved phenylalanine or tryptophan closes the CDR3, a read error is the likely cause. This rearrangement joins TRBV11-3 to TRBJ2-3, with TRBD1 as a possible D gene (6 bases). Germline V CDR1 and CDR2: SGHNT, YENEEA. The ends were cut back, 3 bases at V and 8 bases at J, with 9 bases in the middle. CDR3 length equals 12 residues. CDR3 region: CASSFEGGTQYS. In nucleotides, the CDR3 is TGTGCCAGCAGCTTTGAAGGGGGTACGCAGTATTCT.

Points on this clonotype: At one end the junction does not follow the germline gene, possibly because of a read error. The rearrangement uses TRBV11-2 and TRBJ2-7; D uncertain. The germline V gene encodes CDR1 SGHAT and CDR2 FQNNGV. CDR3 length: 14 residues. CDR3 residues: CVSSLDRGGWEQYF. The CDR3 DNA sequence: TGTGTCAGCAGCTTAGATCGTGGCGGATGGGAGCAGTACTTC.

This clonotype was counted many times. The V gene is TRBV4-2, the J gene TRBJ2-7; D gene unclear. Trimming left V 1 base short and J 2 bases short, with 9 bases between. The CDR3 runs 14 residues. The germline V gene encodes CDR1 LGHNA and CDR2 YNFKEQ. The CDR3 sequence is CASSQARPPYEQYF. In nucleotides, the CDR3 is TGTGCCAGCAGCCAAGCCAGACCCCCCTACGAGCAGTACTTC.

A remark on this clonotype: It is likely a read error, because the conserved phenylalanine at the end of the CDR3 is missing. The chain couples TRBV30 to TRBJ2-1, with 10 bases lining up with TRBD2. J gave up 8 bases and V 4 bases, and 8 bases lay outside the gene matches. The CDR3 has 14 amino acids. Germline V CDR1 and CDR2: GTSNPN, SVGIG (reference sequence). Written as DNA, the CDR3 is TGTGCCTGGAAGAAGGGACTAGCGTATCATGAGCAGTTCTTA. This translates into CAWKKGLAYHEQFL.

This clonotype was recorded a few times. CDR3 amino acids: CASSQGLNEQFF. The CDR3 coding sequence is TGCGCCAGCAGCCAAGGACTGAATGAGCAGTTCTTC. This chain connects TRBV4-1 to TRBJ2-1; D not certain. This CDR3 spans 12 amino acids. Germline V gene data show CDR1 as MGHRA and CDR2 as YSYEKL. Trimming removed 1 base at V and 7 bases at J, with 5 bases between.

A word on this clonotype: Possible read error: a much larger clone is one base away. This chain joins TRBV28 and TRBJ2-7; D is perhaps TRBD1 (6 bases). Per the germline V gene, CDR1 is MDHEN and CDR2 is SYDVKM. The length of the CDR3 is 15 residues. The DNA of the CDR3 is TGTGCCAACAGTCTACAGGGTTTTGCGGAATACGAGCAGTACTTC. Protein: CANSLQGFAEYEQYF.

This clonotype appeared a single time. A much more abundant neighbour one base away suggests this may be a read error. The gene calls are TRBV6-5 and TRBJ2-6, with TRBD1 matching 7 bases. The V gene's germline CDR1 is MNHEY and CDR2 SVGAGI. CDR3 length equals 15 residues. The CDR3 region is CASNEGGSGASVLTF. The CDR3 nucleotides read TGTGCCAGCAACGAAGGGGGCTCTGGGGCCAGCGTCCTGACTTTC.

To note about this clonotype: It may be a read error: a sequence one base away is much more abundant. The chain employs TRBV4-2 and TRBJ2-2; no reliable D call. CDR3 size: 12 residues. Germline loops: CDR1 LGHNA, CDR2 YNFKEQ. CDR3 residues: CAISQPTGELFF. Here the CDR3 DNA reads TGTGCCATCAGCCAACCCACCGGGGAGCTGTTTTTT.